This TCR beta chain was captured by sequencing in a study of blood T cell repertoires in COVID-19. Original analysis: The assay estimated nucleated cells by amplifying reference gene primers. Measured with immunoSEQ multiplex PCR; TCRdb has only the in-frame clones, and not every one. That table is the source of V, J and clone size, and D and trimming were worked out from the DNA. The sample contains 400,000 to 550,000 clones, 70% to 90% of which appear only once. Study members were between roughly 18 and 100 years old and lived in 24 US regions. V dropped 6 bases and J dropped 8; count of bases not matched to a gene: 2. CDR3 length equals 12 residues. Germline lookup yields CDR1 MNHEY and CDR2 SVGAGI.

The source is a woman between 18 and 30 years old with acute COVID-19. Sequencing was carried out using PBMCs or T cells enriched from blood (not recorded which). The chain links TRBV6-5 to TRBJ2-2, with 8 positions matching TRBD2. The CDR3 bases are TGTGCCAGCAGCAAGCGGGGGGGGGAGCTGTTTTTT. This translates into CASSKRGGELFF.